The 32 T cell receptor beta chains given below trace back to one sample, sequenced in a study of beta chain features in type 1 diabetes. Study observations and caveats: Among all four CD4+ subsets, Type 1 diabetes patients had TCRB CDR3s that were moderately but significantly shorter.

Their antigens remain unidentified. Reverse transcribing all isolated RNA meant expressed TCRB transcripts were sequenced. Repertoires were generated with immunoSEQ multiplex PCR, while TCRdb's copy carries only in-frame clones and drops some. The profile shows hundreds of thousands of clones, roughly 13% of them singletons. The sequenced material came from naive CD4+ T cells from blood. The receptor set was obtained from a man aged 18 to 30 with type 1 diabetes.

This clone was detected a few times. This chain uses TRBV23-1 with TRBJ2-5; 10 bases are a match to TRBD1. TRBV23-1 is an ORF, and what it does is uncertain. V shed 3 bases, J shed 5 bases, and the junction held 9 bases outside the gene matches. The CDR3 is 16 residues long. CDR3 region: CASSHLGTGDQETQYF. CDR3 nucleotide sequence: TGCGCCAGCAGTCACCTCGGGACAGGGGATCAGGAGACCCAGTACTTC.

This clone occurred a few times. CDR3 nucleotides: TGTGCCAGTAAACTAGCGGGGAGCCTCAATGAGCAGTTCTTC. It specifies CASKLAGSLNEQFF. The chain is built from TRBV19 and TRBJ2-1; 10 positions match TRBD2. V lost 7 bases, J lost 6 bases, and 6 bases stayed unmatched. CDR1 and CDR2 (germline): LNHDA, SQIVND (reference sequence). This CDR3 comprises 14 residues.

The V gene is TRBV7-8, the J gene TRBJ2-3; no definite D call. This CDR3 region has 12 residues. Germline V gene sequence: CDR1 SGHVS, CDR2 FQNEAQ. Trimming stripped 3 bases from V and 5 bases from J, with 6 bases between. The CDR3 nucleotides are TGTGCCAGCAGCTTTAGCCGAGATACGCAGTATTTT. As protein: CASSFSRDTQYF.

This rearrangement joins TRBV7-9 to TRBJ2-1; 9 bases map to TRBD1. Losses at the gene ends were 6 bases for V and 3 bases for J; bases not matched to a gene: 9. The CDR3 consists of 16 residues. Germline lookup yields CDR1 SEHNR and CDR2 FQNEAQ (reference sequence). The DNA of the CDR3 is TGTGCCAGCAGAACATCCGGGACAGGGATCTACAATGAGCAGTTCTTC. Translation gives CASRTSGTGIYNEQFF.

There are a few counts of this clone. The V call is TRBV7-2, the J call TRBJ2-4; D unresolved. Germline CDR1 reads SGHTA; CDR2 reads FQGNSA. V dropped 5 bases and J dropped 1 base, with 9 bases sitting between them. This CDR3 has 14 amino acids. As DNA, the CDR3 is TGTGCCAGCAGCCCCAGTCGGGCCAAAAACATTCAGTACTTC. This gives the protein CASSPSRAKNIQYF.

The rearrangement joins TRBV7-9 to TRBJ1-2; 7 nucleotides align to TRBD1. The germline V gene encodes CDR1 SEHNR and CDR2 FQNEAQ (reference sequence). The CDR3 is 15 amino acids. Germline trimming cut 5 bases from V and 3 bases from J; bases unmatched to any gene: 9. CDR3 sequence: CASSSRGIDDYGYTF. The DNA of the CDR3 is TGTGCCAGCAGCAGCAGGGGGATTGATGACTATGGCTACACCTTC.

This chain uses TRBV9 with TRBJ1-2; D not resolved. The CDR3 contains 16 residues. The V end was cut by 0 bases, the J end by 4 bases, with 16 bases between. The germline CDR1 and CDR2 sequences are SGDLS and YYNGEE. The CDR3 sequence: CASSVVEGLKPYGYTF. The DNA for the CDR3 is TGTGCCAGCAGCGTAGTAGAGGGTTTAAAGCCCTATGGCTACACCTTC.

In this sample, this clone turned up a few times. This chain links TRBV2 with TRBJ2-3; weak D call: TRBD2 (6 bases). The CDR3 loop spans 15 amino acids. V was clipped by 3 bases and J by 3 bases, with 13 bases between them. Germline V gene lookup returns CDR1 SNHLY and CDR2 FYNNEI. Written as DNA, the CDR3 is TGTGCCAGCAGTGACGAGGGAGGTCGTACAGATACGCAGTATTTT. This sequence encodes CASSDEGGRTDTQYF.

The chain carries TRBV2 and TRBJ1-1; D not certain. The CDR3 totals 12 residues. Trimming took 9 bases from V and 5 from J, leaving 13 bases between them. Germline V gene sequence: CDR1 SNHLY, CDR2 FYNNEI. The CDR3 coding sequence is TGTGCCAGGAGGGCCGGGAGGACTGAAGCTTTCTTT. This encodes CARRAGRTEAFF.

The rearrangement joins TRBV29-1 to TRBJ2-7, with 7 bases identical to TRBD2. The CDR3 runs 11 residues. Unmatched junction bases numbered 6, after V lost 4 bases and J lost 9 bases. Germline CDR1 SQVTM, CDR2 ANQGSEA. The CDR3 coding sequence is TGCAGCGTTGTGGGGACTACGGCGCAGTACTTC. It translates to CSVVGTTAQYF.

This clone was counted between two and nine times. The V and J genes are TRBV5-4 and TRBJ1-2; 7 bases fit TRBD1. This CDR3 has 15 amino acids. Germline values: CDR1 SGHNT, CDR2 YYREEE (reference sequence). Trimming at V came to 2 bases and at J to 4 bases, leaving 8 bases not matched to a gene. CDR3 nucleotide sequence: TGTGCCAGCAGCTTCCCCGGGACAGAACTCTATGGCTACACCTTC. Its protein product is CASSFPGTELYGYTF.

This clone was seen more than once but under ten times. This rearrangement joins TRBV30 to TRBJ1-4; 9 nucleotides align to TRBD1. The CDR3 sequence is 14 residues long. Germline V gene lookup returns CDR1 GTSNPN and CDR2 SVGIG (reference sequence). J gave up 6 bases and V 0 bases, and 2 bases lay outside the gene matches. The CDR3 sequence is CAWSVTGGYEKLFF. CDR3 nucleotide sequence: TGTGCCTGGAGTGTGACAGGGGGGTATGAAAAACTGTTTTTT.

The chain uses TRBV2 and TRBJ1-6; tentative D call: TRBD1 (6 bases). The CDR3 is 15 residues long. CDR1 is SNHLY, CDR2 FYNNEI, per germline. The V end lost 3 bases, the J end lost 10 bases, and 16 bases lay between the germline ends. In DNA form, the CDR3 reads TGTGCCAGCAGTGAGGACAGCCAGGCGGGATCACCCCTCCACTTT. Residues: CASSEDSQAGSPLHF. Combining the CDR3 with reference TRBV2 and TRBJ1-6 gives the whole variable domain EPEVTQTPSHQVTQMGQEVILRCVPISNHLYFYWYRQILGQKVEFLVSFYNNEISEKSEIFDDQFSVERPDGSNFTLKIRSTKLEDSAMYFCASSEDSQAGSPLHFGNGTRLTVT.

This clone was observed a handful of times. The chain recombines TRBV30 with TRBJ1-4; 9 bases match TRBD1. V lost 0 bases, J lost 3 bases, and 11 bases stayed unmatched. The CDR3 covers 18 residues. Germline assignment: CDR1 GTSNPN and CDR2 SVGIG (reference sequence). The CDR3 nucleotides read TGTGCCTGGAGTGTACTCCGTGGGACAGGGCCCGCTAATGAAAAACTGTTTTTT. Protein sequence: CAWSVLRGTGPANEKLFF.

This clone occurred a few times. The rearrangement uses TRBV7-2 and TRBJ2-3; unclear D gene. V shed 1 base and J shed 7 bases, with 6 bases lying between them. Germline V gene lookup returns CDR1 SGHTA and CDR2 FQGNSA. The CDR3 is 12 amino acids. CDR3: CASSLVGYTQYF. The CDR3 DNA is TGTGCCAGCAGCTTAGTCGGCTATACGCAGTATTTT.

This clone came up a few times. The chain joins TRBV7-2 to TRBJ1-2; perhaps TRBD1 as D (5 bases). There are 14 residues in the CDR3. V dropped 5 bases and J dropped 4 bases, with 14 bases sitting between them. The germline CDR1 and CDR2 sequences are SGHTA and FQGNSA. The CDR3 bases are TGTGCCAGCAGCCATCGGGTTGGGGGCTATGGCTACACCTTC. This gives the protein CASSHRVGGYGYTF.

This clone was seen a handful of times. In DNA, the CDR3 is TGTGCCAGCAGCGTAATCCCGGGCCAAGAGACCCAGTACTTC. It yields the protein CASSVIPGQETQYF. The J gene is TRBJ2-5, the V gene TRBV9; D gene unclear. The CDR3 spans 14 residues. Germline V lookup: CDR1 SGDLS, CDR2 YYNGEE. Between the trimmed V and J ends, which lost 1 base and 1 base, there was a span of 8 bases.

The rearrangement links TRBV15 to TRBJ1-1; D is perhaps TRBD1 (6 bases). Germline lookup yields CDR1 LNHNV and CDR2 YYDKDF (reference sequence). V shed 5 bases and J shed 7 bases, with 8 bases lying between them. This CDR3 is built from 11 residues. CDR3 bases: TGTGCCACCAGCGAGGGGGTTGAAGCTTTCTTT. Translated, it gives CATSEGVEAFF.

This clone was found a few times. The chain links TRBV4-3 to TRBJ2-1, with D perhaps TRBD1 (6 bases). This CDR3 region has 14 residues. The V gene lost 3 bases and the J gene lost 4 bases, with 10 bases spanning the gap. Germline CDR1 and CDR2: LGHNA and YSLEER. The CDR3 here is CASSQDSYYNEQFF. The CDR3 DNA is TGCGCCAGCAGCCAGGACAGTTATTACAATGAGCAGTTCTTC.

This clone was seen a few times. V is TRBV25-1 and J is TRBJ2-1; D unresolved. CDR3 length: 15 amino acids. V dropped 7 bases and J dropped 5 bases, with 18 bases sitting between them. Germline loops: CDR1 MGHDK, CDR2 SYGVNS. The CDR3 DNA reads TGTGCCAGCATGGGATGGGTGGGCCTTGACAATGAGCAGTTCTTC. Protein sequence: CASMGWVGLDNEQFF. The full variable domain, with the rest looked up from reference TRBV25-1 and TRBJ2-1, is EADIYQTPRYLVIGTGKKITLECSQTMGHDKMYWYQQDPGMELHLIHYSYGVNSTEKGDLSSESTVSRIRTEHFPLTLESARPSHTSQYLCASMGWVGLDNEQFFGPGTRLTVL.

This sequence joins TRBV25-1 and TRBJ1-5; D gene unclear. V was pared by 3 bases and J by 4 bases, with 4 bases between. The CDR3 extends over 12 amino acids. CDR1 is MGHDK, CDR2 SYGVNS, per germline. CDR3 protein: CASSEGNQPQHF. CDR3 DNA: TGTGCCAGCAGTGAGGGTAATCAGCCCCAGCATTTT.

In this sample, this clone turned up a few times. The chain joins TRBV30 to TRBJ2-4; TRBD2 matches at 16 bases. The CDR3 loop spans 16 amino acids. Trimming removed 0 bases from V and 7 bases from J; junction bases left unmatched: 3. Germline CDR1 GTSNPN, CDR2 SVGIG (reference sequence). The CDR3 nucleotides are TGTGCCTGGAGTGTAGGGACTAGCGGGAGGGTTAACATTCAGTACTTC. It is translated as CAWSVGTSGRVNIQYF.

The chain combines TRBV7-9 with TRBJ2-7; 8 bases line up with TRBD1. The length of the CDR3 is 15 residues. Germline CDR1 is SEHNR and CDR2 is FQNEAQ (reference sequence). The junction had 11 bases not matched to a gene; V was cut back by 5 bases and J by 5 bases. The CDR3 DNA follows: TGTGCCAGCAGCCCCCCCATGACAGGGGCCCACGAGCAGTACTTC. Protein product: CASSPPMTGAHEQYF.

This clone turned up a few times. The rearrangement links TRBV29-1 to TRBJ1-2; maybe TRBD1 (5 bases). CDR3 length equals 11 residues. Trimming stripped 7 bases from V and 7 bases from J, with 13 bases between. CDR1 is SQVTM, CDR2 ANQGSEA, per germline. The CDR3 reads CSDRTSRGYTF. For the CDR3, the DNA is TGCAGCGACCGGACATCTCGTGGCTACACCTTC. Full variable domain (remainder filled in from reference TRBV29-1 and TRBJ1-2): SAVISQKPSRDICQRGTSLTIQCQVDSQVTMMFWYRQQPGQSLTLIATANQGSEATYESGFVIDKFPISRPNLTFSTLTVSNMSPEDSSIYLCSDRTSRGYTFGSGTRLTVV.

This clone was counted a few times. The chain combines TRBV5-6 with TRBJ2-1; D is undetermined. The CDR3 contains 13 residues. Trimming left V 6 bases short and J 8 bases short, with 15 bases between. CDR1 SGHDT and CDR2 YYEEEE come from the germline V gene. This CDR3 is CASTLDRGDEQFF. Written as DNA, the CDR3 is TGTGCCAGCACCCTGGATAGAGGCGATGAGCAGTTCTTC.

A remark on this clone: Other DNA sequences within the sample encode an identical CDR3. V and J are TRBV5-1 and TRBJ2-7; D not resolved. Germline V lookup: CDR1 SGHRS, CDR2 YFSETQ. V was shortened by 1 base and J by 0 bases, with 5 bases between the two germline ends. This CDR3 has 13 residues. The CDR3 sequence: CASSLLGSYEQYF. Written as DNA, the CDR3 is TGCGCCAGCAGCTTGCTAGGCTCCTACGAGCAGTACTTC.

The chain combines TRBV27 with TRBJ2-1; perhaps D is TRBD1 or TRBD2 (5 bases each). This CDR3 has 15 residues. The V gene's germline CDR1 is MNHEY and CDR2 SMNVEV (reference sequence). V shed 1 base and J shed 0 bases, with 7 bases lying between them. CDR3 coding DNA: TGTGCCAGCAGTTTATGGGGGAGCTCCTACAATGAGCAGTTCTTC. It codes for CASSLWGSSYNEQFF.

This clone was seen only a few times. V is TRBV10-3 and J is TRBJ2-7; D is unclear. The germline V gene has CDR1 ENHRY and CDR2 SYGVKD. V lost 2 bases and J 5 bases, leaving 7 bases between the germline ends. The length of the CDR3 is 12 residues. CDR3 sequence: CAISEGVHEQYF. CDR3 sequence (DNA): TGTGCCATCAGTGAGGGGGTTCACGAGCAGTACTTC.

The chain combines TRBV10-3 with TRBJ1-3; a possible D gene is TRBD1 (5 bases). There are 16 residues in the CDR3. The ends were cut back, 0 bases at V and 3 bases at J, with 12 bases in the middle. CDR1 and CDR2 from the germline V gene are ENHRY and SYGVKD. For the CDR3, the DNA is TGTGCCATCAGTGAGTCGACGGTCAGGGTTGGAAACACCATATATTTT. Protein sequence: CAISESTVRVGNTIYF.

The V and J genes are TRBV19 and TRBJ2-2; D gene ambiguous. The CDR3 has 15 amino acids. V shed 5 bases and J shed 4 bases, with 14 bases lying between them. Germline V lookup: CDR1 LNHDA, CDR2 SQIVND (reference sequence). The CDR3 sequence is CASSAVRATTGELFF. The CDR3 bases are TGTGCCAGTAGTGCGGTGCGAGCGACCACCGGGGAGCTGTTTTTT. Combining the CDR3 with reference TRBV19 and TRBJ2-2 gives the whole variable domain DGGITQSPKYLFRKEGQNVTLSCEQNLNHDAMYWYRQDPGQGLRLIYYSQIVNDFQKGDIAEGYSVSREKKESFPLTVTSAQKNPTAFYLCASSAVRATTGELFFGEGSRLTVL.

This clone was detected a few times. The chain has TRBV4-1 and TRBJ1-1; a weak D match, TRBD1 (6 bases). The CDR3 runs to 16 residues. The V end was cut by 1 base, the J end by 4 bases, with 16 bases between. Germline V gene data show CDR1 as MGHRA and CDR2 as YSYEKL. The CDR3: CASSQGALIGGTEAFF. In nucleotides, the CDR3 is TGCGCCAGCAGCCAAGGGGCTCTTATAGGGGGCACTGAAGCTTTCTTT.

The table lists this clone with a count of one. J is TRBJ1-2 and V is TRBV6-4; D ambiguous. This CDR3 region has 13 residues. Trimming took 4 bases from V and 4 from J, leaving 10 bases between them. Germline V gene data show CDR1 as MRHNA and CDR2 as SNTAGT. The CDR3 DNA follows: TGTGCCAGCAGTGTAGAACAGTCCTATGGCTACACCTTC. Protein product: CASSVEQSYGYTF.